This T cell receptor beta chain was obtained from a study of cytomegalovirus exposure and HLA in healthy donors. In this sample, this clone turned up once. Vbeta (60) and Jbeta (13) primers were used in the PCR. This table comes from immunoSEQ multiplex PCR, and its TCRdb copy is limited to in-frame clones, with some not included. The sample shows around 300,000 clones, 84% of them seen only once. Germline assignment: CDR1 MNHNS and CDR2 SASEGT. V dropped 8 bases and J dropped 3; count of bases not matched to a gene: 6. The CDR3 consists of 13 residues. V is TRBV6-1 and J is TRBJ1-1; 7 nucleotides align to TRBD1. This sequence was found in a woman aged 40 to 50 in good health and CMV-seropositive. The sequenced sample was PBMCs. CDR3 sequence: CASLQGLDTEAFF. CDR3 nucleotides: TGTGCCAGCCTACAGGGGTTGGACACTGAAGCTTTCTTT.